The clone carrying this T cell receptor (beta chain) was recorded once. Its antigen is undetermined. The source of the sample is a study of OX40 agonist ivuxolimab in advanced cancers. Study-level findings and limits: Also showing low normalized T-cell clonal expansion were some of the nonresponders.

This CDR3 has 14 residues. Trimming left V 5 bases short and J 10 bases short, with 20 bases between. CDR1 is SGHAT and CDR2 is FQNNGV in the germline V gene. Data came from immunoSEQ multiplex PCR; TCRdb stores just in-frame clones and leaves some out. This table holds fewer than 95,000 clones, approximately 80% found once. This chain connects TRBV11-2 to TRBJ1-1; TRBD1 might be the D (5 bases). The sequence was obtained from an adult with an advanced solid tumor such as melanoma, head and neck, liver or kidney cancer. This specimen consisted of CD4+ or CD8+ T cells sorted from blood, obtained in a trial of the OX40 agonist ivuxolimab. This CDR3 is CASSATLQGRGAFF. Here the CDR3 DNA reads TGTGCCAGCAGCGCTACCCTCCAGGGCCGGGGAGCTTTCTTT.